This passage covers 12 T cell receptor beta chains from one sample sequenced in a study of T cells after yellow fever vaccination. TCRdb fed the 5' RACE reads into MiXCR, producing one record per CDR3 protein. The sample shows 200,000 to 250,000 distinct CDR3 sequences, roughly 3.3% of them seen only once. The sample here was CD4+ T cells sorted from PBMCs, taken 10 days after the yellow fever booster vaccination. Receptor source: a man aged 18-30 years who received the YFV17D yellow fever vaccine.

This clonotype has only a few counts. The chain recombines TRBV15 with TRBJ2-3; TRBD2 aligns across 10 bases. The CDR3 length is 17 residues. J gave up 1 base and V 2 bases, and 6 bases lay outside the gene matches. Germline V gene lookup returns CDR1 LNHNV and CDR2 YYDKDF (reference sequence). DNA for the CDR3: TGTGCCACCAGCAGACCCTCGGGGACTAGCGGCACAGATACGCAGTATTTT. It is translated as CATSRPSGTSGTDTQYF.

This clonotype was seen many times. This chain links TRBV7-2 with TRBJ1-2, with D possibly matching TRBD1 (5 bases). Germline V gene sequence: CDR1 SGHTA, CDR2 FQGNSA. This CDR3 contains 14 residues. V lost 5 bases and J lost 10, with 20 bases in between. CDR3: CASSPPVGAFVYTF. CDR3 nucleotides: TGTGCCAGCAGCCCCCCGGTAGGGGCGTTCGTCTACACCTTC.

This clonotype was seen ten or more times. V is TRBV4-1 and J is TRBJ1-6; TRBD1 might be the D (5 bases). V was trimmed by 1 base and J by 9 bases, leaving 10 bases between them. Germline V gene lookup returns CDR1 MGHRA and CDR2 YSYEKL. The CDR3 runs 14 residues. The CDR3 nucleotides are TGCGCCAGCAGCCAAGGGGCGGGGCGTTCACCCCTCCACTTT. This translates into CASSQGAGRSPLHF.

This clonotype was counted between two and nine times. J is TRBJ1-1 and V is TRBV12-3 or TRBV12-4, with 9 bases identical to TRBD1. The CDR3 covers 15 residues. V lost 6 bases and J lost 0; bases outside the gene matches: 5. In DNA form, the CDR3 reads TGTGCCAGCAGCTTGGGACAGGGCCTGAACACTGAAGCTTTCTTT. Translating it yields CASSLGQGLNTEAFF.

This clonotype was picked up a small number of times. This chain uses TRBV5-1 with TRBJ1-2; D call uncertain. Trimming removed 0 bases from V and 3 bases from J, with 12 bases in between. The CDR3 has 15 residues. Germline lookup yields CDR1 SGHRS and CDR2 YFSETQ. The CDR3 reads CASSLAPGLDYGYTF. CDR3 sequence (DNA): TGCGCCAGCAGCTTGGCCCCGGGGTTGGACTATGGCTACACCTTC.

J is TRBJ1-1 and V is TRBV18, with D possibly being TRBD1 (5 bases). The CDR3 extends over 14 amino acids. Trimming took 4 bases from V and 7 from J, leaving 16 bases between them. The germline V gene encodes CDR1 KGHSH and CDR2 LQKENI. The CDR3 sequence: CASSLAGQGREAFF. As DNA, the CDR3 is TGTGCCAGCTCACTCGCGGGCCAGGGCCGTGAAGCTTTCTTT.

This clonotype was recorded a few times. The gene calls are TRBV2 and TRBJ1-1; D is ambiguous. The germline gives CDR1 SNHLY, CDR2 FYNNEI. The CDR3 extends over 13 amino acids. V lost 4 bases, J lost 4 bases, and 10 bases lay in between. CDR3 protein: CASSVMGSTEAFF. DNA for the CDR3: TGTGCCAGCAGTGTCATGGGGAGCACTGAAGCTTTCTTT.

This clonotype was seen many times. The rearrangement links TRBV3-1 to TRBJ1-2; the D gene is possibly TRBD1 (6 bases). Germline lookup yields CDR1 LGHDT and CDR2 YNNKEL (reference sequence). V lost 1 base, J lost 8 bases, and 17 bases lay in between. The CDR3 totals 15 residues. The CDR3 sequence is CASSQGTKGVSGYTF. The CDR3 DNA sequence: TGTGCCAGCAGCCAAGGTACCAAGGGGGTAAGCGGCTACACCTTC.

This clonotype was counted at least ten times. The chain employs TRBV5-4 and TRBJ1-2; 7 nucleotides align to TRBD1. Germline V gene sequence: CDR1 SGHNT, CDR2 YYREEE (reference sequence). V lost 4 bases and J lost 4; bases outside the gene matches: 4. The CDR3 is made up of 13 amino acids. DNA of the CDR3: TGTGCCAGCAGCCTGACAGGGCCCTATGGCTACACCTTC. This sequence encodes CASSLTGPYGYTF.

This clonotype has a count of ten or more. The chain employs TRBV19 and TRBJ1-1, with D perhaps matching TRBD1 (5 bases). There are 15 residues in the CDR3. With 2 bases removed from V and 3 bases from J, the gap between germline ends came to 13 bases. Germline V lookup: CDR1 LNHDA, CDR2 SQIVND (reference sequence). CDR3: CASSINPGGDTEAFF. DNA for the CDR3: TGTGCCAGTAGTATAAATCCGGGAGGGGACACTGAAGCTTTCTTT.

Many counts were recorded for this clonotype. The DNA of the CDR3 is TGTGCCAGCAGTCCCACAGGATACCAAGAGACCCAGTACTTC. Translated: CASSPTGYQETQYF. This sequence joins TRBV12-3 or TRBV12-4 and TRBJ2-5, with D tentatively TRBD1 (5 bases). Trimming stripped 5 bases from V and 0 bases from J, with 10 bases between. The CDR3 extends over 14 amino acids.

The DNA for the CDR3 is TGTGCCAGCAGTTTACTGGACATTCAGTACTTC. Translated, it gives CASSLLDIQYF. J is TRBJ2-4 and V is TRBV12-3 or TRBV12-4; D not resolved. CDR3 size: 11 residues. V was clipped by 2 bases and J by 8 bases, with 4 bases between them.